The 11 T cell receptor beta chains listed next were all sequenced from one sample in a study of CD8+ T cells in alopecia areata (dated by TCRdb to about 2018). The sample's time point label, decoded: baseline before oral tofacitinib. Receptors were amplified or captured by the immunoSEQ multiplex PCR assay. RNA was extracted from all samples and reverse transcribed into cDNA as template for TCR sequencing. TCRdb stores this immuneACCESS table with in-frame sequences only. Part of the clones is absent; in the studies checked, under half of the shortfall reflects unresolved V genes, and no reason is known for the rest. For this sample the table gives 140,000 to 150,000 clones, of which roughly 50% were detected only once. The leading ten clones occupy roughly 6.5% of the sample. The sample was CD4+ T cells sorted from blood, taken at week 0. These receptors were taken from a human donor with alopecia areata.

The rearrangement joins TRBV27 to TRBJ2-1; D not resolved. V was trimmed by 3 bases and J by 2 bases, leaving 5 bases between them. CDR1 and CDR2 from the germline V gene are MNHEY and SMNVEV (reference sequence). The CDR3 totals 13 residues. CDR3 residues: CASSLPAYNEQFF. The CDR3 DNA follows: TGTGCCAGCAGTTTGCCGGCCTACAATGAGCAGTTCTTC.

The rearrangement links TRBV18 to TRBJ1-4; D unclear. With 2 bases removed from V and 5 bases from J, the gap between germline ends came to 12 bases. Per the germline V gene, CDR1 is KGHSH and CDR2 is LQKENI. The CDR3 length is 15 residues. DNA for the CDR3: TGTGCCAGCTCACCAACGGAGATCAGGAATGAAAAACTGTTTTTT. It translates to CASSPTEIRNEKLFF.

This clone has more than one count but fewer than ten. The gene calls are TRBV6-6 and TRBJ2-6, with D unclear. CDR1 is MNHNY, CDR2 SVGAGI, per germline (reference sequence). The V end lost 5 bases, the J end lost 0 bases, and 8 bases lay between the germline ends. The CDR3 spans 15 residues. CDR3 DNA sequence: TGTGCCAGCAGTCTCAAAAGCTCTGGGGCCAACGTCCTGACTTTC. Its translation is CASSLKSSGANVLTF.

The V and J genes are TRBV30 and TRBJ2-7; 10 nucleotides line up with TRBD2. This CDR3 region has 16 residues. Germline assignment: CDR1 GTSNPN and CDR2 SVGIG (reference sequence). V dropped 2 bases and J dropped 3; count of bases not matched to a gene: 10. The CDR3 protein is CAWSSRMGLAHYEQYF. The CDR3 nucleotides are TGTGCCTGGAGTTCCCGCATGGGACTAGCGCACTACGAGCAGTACTTC.

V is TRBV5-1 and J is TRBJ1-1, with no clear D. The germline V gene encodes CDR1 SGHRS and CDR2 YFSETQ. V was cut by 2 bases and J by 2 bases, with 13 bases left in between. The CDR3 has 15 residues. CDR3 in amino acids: CASSFFQQTNTEAFF. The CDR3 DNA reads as TGCGCCAGCAGCTTTTTTCAACAGACTAACACTGAAGCTTTCTTT.

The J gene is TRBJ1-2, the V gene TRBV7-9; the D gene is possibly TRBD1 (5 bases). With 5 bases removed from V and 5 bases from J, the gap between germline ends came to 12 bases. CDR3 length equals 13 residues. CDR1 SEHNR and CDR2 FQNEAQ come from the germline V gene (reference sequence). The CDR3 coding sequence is TGTGCCAGCAGCATCGACAGAGGTTATGGCTACACCTTC. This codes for CASSIDRGYGYTF.

The CDR3, as DNA: TGTGCCAGCAGCAAGCAGACAGGTCTCAATCAGCCCCAGCATTTT. This codes for CASSKQTGLNQPQHF. The chain recombines TRBV7-6 with TRBJ1-5; a weak D match, TRBD1 (6 bases). Trimming cost V 5 bases and J 3 bases, with 14 bases left between them. The V gene's germline CDR1 is SGHVS and CDR2 FNYEAQ. The CDR3 consists of 15 residues.

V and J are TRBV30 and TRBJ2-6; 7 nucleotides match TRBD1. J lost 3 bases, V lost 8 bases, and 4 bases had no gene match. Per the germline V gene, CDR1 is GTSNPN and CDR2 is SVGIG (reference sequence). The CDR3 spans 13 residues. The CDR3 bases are TGTGCCGCCGACAGGGTTGGGGCCAACGTCCTGACTTTC. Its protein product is CAADRVGANVLTF.

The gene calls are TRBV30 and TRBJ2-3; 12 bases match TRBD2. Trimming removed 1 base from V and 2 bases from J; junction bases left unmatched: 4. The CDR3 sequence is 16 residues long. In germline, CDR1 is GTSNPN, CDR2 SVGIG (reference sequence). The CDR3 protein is CAWSAGTSGFTDTQYF. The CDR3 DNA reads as TGTGCCTGGAGTGCGGGGACTAGCGGGTTCACAGATACGCAGTATTTT.

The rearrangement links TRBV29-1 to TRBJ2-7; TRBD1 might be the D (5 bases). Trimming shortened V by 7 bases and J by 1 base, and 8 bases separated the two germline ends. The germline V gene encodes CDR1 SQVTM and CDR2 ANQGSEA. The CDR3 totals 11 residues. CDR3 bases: TGCAGCGCAGGGCCTTCCTACGAGCAGTACTTC. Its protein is CSAGPSYEQYF.

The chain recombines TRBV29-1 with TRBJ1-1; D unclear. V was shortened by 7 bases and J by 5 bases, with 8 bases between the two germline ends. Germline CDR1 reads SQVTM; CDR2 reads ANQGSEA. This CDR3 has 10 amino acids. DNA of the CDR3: TGCAGCGCCTCGAGAACTGAAGCTTTCTTT. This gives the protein CSASRTEAFF.